Following are 26 T cell receptor beta chains from one sample sequenced in a study of PD-1 blockade in classical Hodgkin lymphoma. TCRdb's table, derived via immunoSEQ multiplex PCR, lists solely in-frame clones and lacks some. The sample consists of about 93,000 clones, just under 80% of them appearing once. The time point here: cycle 4 day 1 (C4D1), after six to seven weeks of nivolumab. All trial patients relapsed after autologous stem cell transplantation. The input for sequencing was peripheral blood mononuclear cells (PBMCs), taken before the fourth cycle of nivolumab. The receptors originated from a human donor with classical Hodgkin lymphoma.

V and J are TRBV7-2 and TRBJ1-5; tentatively, D is TRBD1 (5 bases). The CDR3 is made up of 16 amino acids. Trimming took 2 bases from V and 6 from J, leaving 17 bases between them. Germline V lookup: CDR1 SGHTA, CDR2 FQGNSA. CDR3 sequence (DNA): TGTGCCAGCAGCTTATTCCCGGGGGGGGTCAGTCAGCCCCAGCATTTT. Protein product: CASSLFPGGVSQPQHF.

The chain joins TRBV10-3 to TRBJ2-7, with 14 bases identical to TRBD2. J lost 4 bases, V lost 6 bases, and 14 bases had no gene match. The CDR3 consists of 18 residues. Germline V CDR1 and CDR2: ENHRY, SYGVKD. CDR3 in DNA: TGTGCCATCAGCGACCGGACTAGCGGGGGGCTTTTCCTGTACGAGCAGTACTTC. Residues: CAISDRTSGGLFLYEQYF.

The rearrangement joins TRBV6-5 to TRBJ2-7; tentative D call: TRBD1 (7 bases). V shed 6 bases and J shed 1 base, with 13 bases lying between them. Germline values: CDR1 MNHEY, CDR2 SVGAGI. The CDR3 length is 14 residues. CDR3 sequence reads: CASRPQGGSYEQYF. CDR3 DNA: TGTGCCAGCAGACCCCAGGGGGGATCCTACGAGCAGTACTTC.

This chain uses TRBV7-2 with TRBJ1-2, with a tentative D call TRBD1 (5 bases). The CDR3 spans 15 residues. V shed 4 bases and J shed 3 bases, with 15 bases lying between them. Per the germline V gene, CDR1 is SGHTA and CDR2 is FQGNSA. This CDR3 is CASSSDGVGDYGYTF. Here the CDR3 DNA reads TGTGCCAGCAGCTCGGACGGGGTGGGGGACTATGGCTACACCTTC. Combining the CDR3 with reference TRBV7-2 and TRBJ1-2 gives the whole variable domain GAGVSQSPSNKVTEKGKDVELRCDPISGHTALYWYRQSLGQGLEFLIYFQGNSAPDKSGLPSDRFSAERTGGSVSTLTIQRTQQEDSAVYLCASSSDGVGDYGYTFGSGTRLTVV.

This chain uses TRBV9 with TRBJ2-3; D is uncertain. The CDR3 is 14 amino acids. In germline, CDR1 is SGDLS, CDR2 YYNGEE. Deletions cut 4 bases from V and 1 base from J, with 10 bases between. Here the CDR3 DNA reads TGTGCCAGCAGCCCTCGGGCTCGCACAGATACGCAGTATTTT. This codes for CASSPRARTDTQYF.

The V gene is TRBV6-1, the J gene TRBJ2-2; TRBD1 or TRBD2 may be the D gene (5 bases each). This CDR3 region has 16 residues. Germline CDR1 reads MNHNS; CDR2 reads SASEGT. With 1 base removed from V and 7 bases from J, the gap between germline ends came to 16 bases. CDR3 DNA: TGTGCCAGCAGTGAAGGCTACCGCAGTGGGGGCGGGGAGCTGTTTTTT. Translation gives CASSEGYRSGGGELFF.

The rearrangement links TRBV7-6 to TRBJ1-4; a weak D match, TRBD1 (5 bases). Trimming took 1 base from V and 5 from J, leaving 8 bases between them. The CDR3 totals 14 residues. In germline, CDR1 is SGHVS, CDR2 FNYEAQ. The CDR3 coding sequence is TGTGCCAGCAGCTTAGTACCAGGGAATGAAAAACTGTTTTTT. It codes for CASSLVPGNEKLFF.

The chain joins TRBV2 to TRBJ1-6; 9 bases map to TRBD1. CDR1 and CDR2 (germline): SNHLY, FYNNEI. The CDR3 sequence is 17 residues long. V lost 6 bases to trimming and J lost 4 bases; unmatched junction nucleotides: 10. CDR3 in DNA: TGTGCCAGCAGGGCCGGACAGGGGATGAGTTATAATTCACCCCTCCACTTT. This encodes CASRAGQGMSYNSPLHF.

The genes are TRBV13 and TRBJ2-3; a possible D gene is TRBD2 (5 bases). The length of the CDR3 is 10 residues. V lost 11 bases and J 4 bases, leaving 7 bases between the germline ends. CDR1 PRHDT and CDR2 FYEKMQ come from the germline V gene (reference sequence). The CDR3 bases are TGTGCCGCCGGGGCAGATACGCAGTATTTT. It yields the protein CAAGADTQYF.

This clone was seen more than once but under ten times. J is TRBJ1-3 and V is TRBV6-6, with D perhaps TRBD1 (5 bases). The CDR3 extends over 14 amino acids. Between the trimmed V and J ends, which lost 4 bases and 3 bases, there was a span of 10 bases. CDR1 and CDR2 (germline): MNHNY, SVGAGI (reference sequence). In nucleotides, the CDR3 is TGTGCCAGCAGTTTGGGGCTAGGTGGAAACACCATATATTTT. Encoded protein: CASSLGLGGNTIYF.

The chain employs TRBV9 and TRBJ2-1, with D uncertain. This CDR3 contains 15 residues. V lost 1 base and J 0 bases, leaving 8 bases between the germline ends. Germline V lookup: CDR1 SGDLS, CDR2 YYNGEE. The CDR3: CASSVSTHSYNEQFF. The CDR3 region has the DNA TGTGCCAGCAGCGTATCTACCCACTCCTACAATGAGCAGTTCTTC.

The V and J genes are TRBV19 and TRBJ1-2; D uncertain. The CDR3 runs to 13 residues. With 0 bases removed from V and 4 bases from J, the gap between germline ends came to 6 bases. CDR1 LNHDA and CDR2 SQIVND come from the germline V gene (reference sequence). CDR3 DNA: TGTGCCAGTAGTATAGAGACCGGCTATGGCTACACCTTC. Encoded protein: CASSIETGYGYTF.

The genes are TRBV6-5 and TRBJ2-1; possible D gene TRBD1, 6 bases. This CDR3 is built from 14 residues. Germline V gives CDR1 MNHEY, CDR2 SVGAGI. Trimming stripped 6 bases from V and 5 bases from J, with 14 bases between. Written as DNA, the CDR3 is TGTGCCAGCAGCCGACGACAGGCTCACAATGAGCAGTTCTTC. It codes for CASSRRQAHNEQFF.

The rearrangement links TRBV7-2 to TRBJ2-2; D ambiguous. The CDR3 is made up of 13 amino acids. Per germline, CDR1 SGHTA and CDR2 FQGNSA. Between the trimmed V and J ends, which lost 8 bases and 2 bases, there was a span of 9 bases. CDR3 DNA: TGTGCCAGCTGGGCCCCTAACACCGGGGAGCTGTTTTTT. Protein sequence: CASWAPNTGELFF.

CDR3 protein: CASSGGFTGELFF. The CDR3 region has the DNA TGTGCCAGCAGTGGGGGATTTACCGGGGAGCTGTTTTTT. The gene calls are TRBV2 and TRBJ2-2; D is undetermined. V lost 4 bases, J lost 5 bases, and 8 bases lay in between. This CDR3 contains 13 residues. CDR1 is SNHLY, CDR2 FYNNEI, per germline.

The J gene is TRBJ1-1, the V gene TRBV5-1; the match to TRBD1 covers 9 bases. Germline lookup yields CDR1 SGHRS and CDR2 YFSETQ. This CDR3 region has 15 residues. V shed 4 bases, J shed 4 bases, and the junction held 8 bases outside the gene matches. CDR3 residues: CASSAGQGRGTEAFF. The CDR3 DNA reads TGCGCCAGCAGCGCCGGACAGGGGAGAGGCACTGAAGCTTTCTTT.

V gene TRBV29-1 combines with J gene TRBJ1-3; TRBD1 agrees at 7 bases. Losses at the gene ends were 5 bases for V and 0 bases for J; bases not matched to a gene: 7. Germline CDR1 and CDR2: SQVTM and ANQGSEA. The CDR3 loop spans 15 amino acids. The CDR3 region is CSVITDRASGNTIYF. The CDR3 DNA reads TGCAGCGTTATAACTGACAGGGCCTCTGGAAACACCATATATTTT.

This clone was seen a few times. V and J are TRBV19 and TRBJ1-5; no firm D call. The germline V gene encodes CDR1 LNHDA and CDR2 SQIVND (reference sequence). Trimming removed 3 bases from V and 4 bases from J, with 7 bases in between. CDR3 length: 13 residues. CDR3 amino acids: CASSILRNQPQHF. DNA for the CDR3: TGTGCCAGTAGTATTCTCAGGAATCAGCCCCAGCATTTT.

This clone was found once. The chain links TRBV28 to TRBJ1-1, with D possibly TRBD1 on 6 matching bases. Deletions cut 7 bases from V and 3 bases from J, with 24 bases between. The CDR3 is 17 amino acids. The germline V gene has CDR1 MDHEN and CDR2 SYDVKM. CDR3 coding DNA: TGTGCCAGCAACCGAAGGATCGGGACACCTTTCTACACTGAAGCTTTCTTT. Its translation is CASNRRIGTPFYTEAFF. Full variable domain (rest looked up from reference TRBV28 and TRBJ1-1): DVKVTQSSRYLVKRTGEKVFLECVQDMDHENMFWYRQDPGLGLRLIYFSYDVKMKEKGDIPEGYSVSREKKERFSLILESASTNQTSMYLCASNRRIGTPFYTEAFFGQGTRLTVV.

The chain couples TRBV5-1 to TRBJ1-6; no reliable D call. V was clipped by 4 bases and J by 5 bases, with 13 bases between them. The CDR3 is 15 amino acids. Germline-derived CDR1 and CDR2 are SGHRS and YFSETQ. This CDR3 is CASSRGWGDNSPLHF. In nucleotides, the CDR3 is TGCGCCAGCAGCCGAGGATGGGGAGATAATTCACCCCTCCACTTT. The full variable domain, with the rest looked up from reference TRBV5-1 and TRBJ1-6, is KAGVTQTPRYLIKTRGQQVTLSCSPISGHRSVSWYQQTPGQGLQFLFEYFSETQRNKGNFPGRFSGRQFSNSRSEMNVSTLELGDSALYLCASSRGWGDNSPLHFGNGTRLTVT.

The DNA for the CDR3 is TGTGCCAGCAGCAAAGAAAAACCAGCCCCCGGGACAGGGTTCTGTTACGAGCAGTACTTC. Protein: CASSKEKPAPGTGFCYEQYF. The rearrangement joins TRBV21-1 to TRBJ2-7; the table's TRBD1 call for D was not verified on the DNA. TRBV21-1 is a pseudogene segment. The CDR3 extends over 20 amino acids.

This chain uses TRBV6-5 with TRBJ2-7; D remains unclear. Trimming stripped 1 base from V and 0 bases from J, with 7 bases between. The CDR3 sequence is 14 residues long. The germline CDR1 and CDR2 sequences are MNHEY and SVGAGI. The CDR3 DNA follows: TGTGCCAGCAGTTACTTTGGGGACTCCTACGAGCAGTACTTC. Translating gives CASSYFGDSYEQYF.

The chain combines TRBV7-9 with TRBJ2-1; D possibly corresponds to TRBD2 (6 bases). Germline V lookup: CDR1 SEHNR, CDR2 FQNEAQ (reference sequence). With 4 bases removed from V and 6 bases from J, the gap between germline ends came to 16 bases. The CDR3 is 15 amino acids. The CDR3 protein is CASSSGLRGGNEQFF. The CDR3 DNA reads as TGTGCCAGCAGCTCTGGACTCCGGGGAGGCAATGAGCAGTTCTTC.

The chain links TRBV5-4 to TRBJ1-2; 7 nucleotides match TRBD1. The CDR3 is 13 amino acids. Germline V gene sequence: CDR1 SGHNT, CDR2 YYREEE (reference sequence). Unmatched junction bases numbered 5, after V lost 5 bases and J lost 4 bases. The chain's CDR3 is CASRLAGGYGYTF. The CDR3 DNA is TGTGCCAGCAGACTTGCAGGGGGCTATGGCTACACCTTC.

The chain carries TRBV9 and TRBJ1-2; D gene ambiguous. Germline V gives CDR1 SGDLS, CDR2 YYNGEE. V lost 2 bases to trimming and J lost 1 base, with 6 bases between them. The CDR3 is made up of 13 amino acids. This chain's CDR3 is CASSVDVNYGYTF. CDR3 DNA sequence: TGTGCCAGCAGCGTCGACGTTAACTATGGCTACACCTTC. Full variable domain (remainder filled in from reference TRBV9 and TRBJ1-2): DSGVTQTPKHLITATGQRVTLRCSPRSGDLSVYWYQQSLDQGLQFLIQYYNGEERAKGNILERFSAQQFPDLHSELNLSSLELGDSALYFCASSVDVNYGYTFGSGTRLTVV.

The V and J genes are TRBV10-3 and TRBJ2-5, with 9 bases identical to TRBD2. V shed 10 bases and J 2 bases; nucleotides not matched to a gene: 14. The CDR3 is 16 amino acids. Germline CDR1 is ENHRY and CDR2 is SYGVKD. The CDR3 DNA sequence: TGTGCCACGCGGAAGGGCGGGGGGGCGACACAAGAGACCCAGTACTTC. This sequence encodes CATRKGGGATQETQYF.